This T cell receptor (beta chain) was sequenced in a study of T-cell reconstitution after alpha-beta-depleted transplantation in children. Germline values: CDR1 MNHEY, CDR2 SMNVEV (reference sequence). The CDR3 is 13 residues long. V lost 7 bases to trimming and J lost 3 bases, with 11 bases between them. This clonotype was detected a few times. The authors prepared the TCRbeta library with unique molecular identifiers. TCRdb fed the PCR reads into MiXCR, producing one record per CDR3 protein. In the table there are about 250,000 distinct CDR3 sequences, about 24% of which are singletons. The TCR was taken from a female patient under 10 years old who had a stem cell transplant for congenital amegakaryocytic thrombocytopenia, so the T cells may come from the graft donor. Sequencing used PBMCs, mostly from graft donor cells, obtained 360 days after TCRalphabeta/CD19-depleted stem cell transplant. This chain connects TRBV27 to TRBJ2-3; D not resolved. CDR3 bases: TGTGCCAGCAAGGTGGTGGAGACAGATACGCAGTATTTT. It translates to CASKVVETDTQYF.